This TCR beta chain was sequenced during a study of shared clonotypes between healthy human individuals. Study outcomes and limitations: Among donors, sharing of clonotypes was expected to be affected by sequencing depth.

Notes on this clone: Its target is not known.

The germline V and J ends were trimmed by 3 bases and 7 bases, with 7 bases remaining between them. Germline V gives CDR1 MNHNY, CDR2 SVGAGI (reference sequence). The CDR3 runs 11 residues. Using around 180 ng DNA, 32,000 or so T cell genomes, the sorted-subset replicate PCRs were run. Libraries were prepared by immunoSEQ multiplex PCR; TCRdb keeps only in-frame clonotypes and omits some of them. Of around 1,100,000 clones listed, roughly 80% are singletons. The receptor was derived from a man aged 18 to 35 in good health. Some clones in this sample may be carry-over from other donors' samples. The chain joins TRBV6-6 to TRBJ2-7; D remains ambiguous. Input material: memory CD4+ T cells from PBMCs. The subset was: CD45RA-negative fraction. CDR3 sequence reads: CASSYTGEQYF. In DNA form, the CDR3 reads TGTGCCAGCAGTTATACTGGTGAGCAGTACTTC.